This TCR beta chain emerged from a study of naive and memory T cell subsets. An oligonucleotide containing a UMI was ligated to the 3' end of TCR cDNA. Notes on the study in general: The RNA method is potentially sensitive to activation and differentiation changes.

Ligated cDNA underwent four rounds of PCR with nested alpha and beta constant region primers and SP2. Reverse transcription of blood and skin TCR RNA was primed at alpha and beta constant regions. TCRdb redid the calling of the 5' RACE reads with MiXCR, one entry per CDR3 protein. The sample yields about 62,000 distinct CDR3 sequences, 8% seen once. For this clonotype: What it binds is not known.

This clonotype was obtained from a female donor in good health.

The CDR3 nucleotides read TGTGCCTGGAGTTTGGGGCCTGAAAAACTGTTTTTT. This codes for CAWSLGPEKLFF. The chain joins TRBV30 to TRBJ1-4; D is perhaps TRBD1 (5 bases). V lost 2 bases and J 7 bases, leaving 8 bases between the germline ends. The CDR3 consists of 12 residues. The germline gives CDR1 GTSNPN, CDR2 SVGIG (reference sequence).